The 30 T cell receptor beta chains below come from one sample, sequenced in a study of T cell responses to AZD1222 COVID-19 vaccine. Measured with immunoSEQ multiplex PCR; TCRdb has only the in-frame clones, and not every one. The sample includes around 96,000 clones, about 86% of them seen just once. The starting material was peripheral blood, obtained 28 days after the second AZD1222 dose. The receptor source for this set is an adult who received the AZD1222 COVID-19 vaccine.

The CDR3 DNA sequence: TGTGCCAGCAGTGACGCGGTAGCGGGGTACAATGAGCAGTTCTTC. Protein: CASSDAVAGYNEQFF. The V and J genes are TRBV6-4 and TRBJ2-1; 8 bases map to TRBD2. The CDR3 is 15 amino acids. The V and J ends lost 2 bases and 4 bases, in that order; junction bases with no gene match: 4. The germline CDR1 and CDR2 sequences are MRHNA and SNTAGT.

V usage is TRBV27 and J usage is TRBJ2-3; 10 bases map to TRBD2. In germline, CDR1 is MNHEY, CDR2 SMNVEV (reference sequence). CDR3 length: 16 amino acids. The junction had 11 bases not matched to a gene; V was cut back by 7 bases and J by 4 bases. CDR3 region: CASTDASGSPADTQYF. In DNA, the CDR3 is TGTGCCAGCACCGACGCTAGCGGGAGTCCCGCAGATACGCAGTATTTT.

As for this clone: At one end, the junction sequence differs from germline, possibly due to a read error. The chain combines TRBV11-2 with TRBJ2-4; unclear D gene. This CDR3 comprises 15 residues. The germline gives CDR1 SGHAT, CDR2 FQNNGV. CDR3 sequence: CASSPLRFARNIQYF. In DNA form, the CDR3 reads TGTGCCAGCAGCCCCCTGAGATTTGCCAGAAACATTCAGTACTTC.

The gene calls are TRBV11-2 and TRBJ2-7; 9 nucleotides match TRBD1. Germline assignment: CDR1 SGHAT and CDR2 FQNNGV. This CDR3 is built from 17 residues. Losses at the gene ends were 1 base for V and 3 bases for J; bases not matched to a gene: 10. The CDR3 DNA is TGTGCCAGCAGCTTAGGGCACCGGGACAGGGCTTACTACGAGCAGTACTTC. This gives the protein CASSLGHRDRAYYEQYF.

This CDR3 reads CASSNRGLREKLFF. The CDR3, as DNA: TGTGCCAGCAGCAACAGGGGGCTACGGGAAAAACTGTTTTTT. This chain links TRBV6-7 with TRBJ1-4, with 9 bases matching TRBD1. TRBV6-7 is assigned to the ORF class and has an uncertain function. Trimming at V came to 6 bases and at J to 8 bases, leaving 7 bases not matched to a gene. The CDR3 is 14 amino acids.

Written as DNA, the CDR3 is TGTGCCAGCATAGAGGGAAAGGAATCACCCCTCCACTTT. Translation gives CASIEGKESPLHF. The rearrangement links TRBV6-5 to TRBJ1-6; the D is unclear. The CDR3 runs to 13 residues. The germline V gene encodes CDR1 MNHEY and CDR2 SVGAGI. The ends were cut back, 7 bases at V and 10 bases at J, with 14 bases in the middle.

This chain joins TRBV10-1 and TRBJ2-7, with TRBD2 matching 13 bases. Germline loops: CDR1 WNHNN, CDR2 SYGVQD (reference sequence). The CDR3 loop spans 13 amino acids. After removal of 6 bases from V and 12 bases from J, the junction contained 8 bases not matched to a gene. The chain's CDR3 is CASSAGTSGIRYF. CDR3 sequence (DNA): TGCGCCAGCAGCGCCGGGACTAGCGGGATAAGGTACTTC.

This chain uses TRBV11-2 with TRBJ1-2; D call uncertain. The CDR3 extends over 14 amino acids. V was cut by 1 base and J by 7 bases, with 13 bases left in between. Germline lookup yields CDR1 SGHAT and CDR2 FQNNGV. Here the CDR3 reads CASSLAQTGSGYTF. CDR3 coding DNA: TGTGCCAGCAGCTTAGCACAGACTGGCTCTGGCTACACCTTC.

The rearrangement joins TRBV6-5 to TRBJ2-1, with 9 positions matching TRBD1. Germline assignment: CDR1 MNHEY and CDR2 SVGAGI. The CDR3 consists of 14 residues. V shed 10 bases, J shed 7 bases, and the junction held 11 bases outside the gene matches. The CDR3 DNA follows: TGTGCCACCTCGATAGGGACAGGGACGAATGAGCAGTTCTTC. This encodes CATSIGTGTNEQFF.

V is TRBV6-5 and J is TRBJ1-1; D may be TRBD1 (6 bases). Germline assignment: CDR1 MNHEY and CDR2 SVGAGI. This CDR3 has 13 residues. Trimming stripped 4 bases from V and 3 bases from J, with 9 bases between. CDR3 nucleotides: TGTGCCAGCAGTTTCCGGACAGACACTGAAGCTTTCTTT. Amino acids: CASSFRTDTEAFF.

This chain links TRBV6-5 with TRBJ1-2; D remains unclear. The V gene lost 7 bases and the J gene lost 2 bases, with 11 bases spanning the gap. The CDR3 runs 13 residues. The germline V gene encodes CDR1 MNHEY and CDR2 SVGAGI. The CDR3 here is CASTPDVNYGYTF. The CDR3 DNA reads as TGTGCCAGCACCCCGGACGTAAACTATGGCTACACCTTC.

The CDR3 protein is CSFKTSLTYEQYF. The CDR3 region has the DNA TGCAGCTTCAAGACCTCTCTCACCTACGAGCAGTACTTC. The chain joins TRBV29-1 to TRBJ2-7; D not certain. CDR3 size: 13 residues. CDR1 SQVTM and CDR2 ANQGSEA come from the germline V gene. Trimming took 8 bases from V and 2 from J, leaving 16 bases between them.

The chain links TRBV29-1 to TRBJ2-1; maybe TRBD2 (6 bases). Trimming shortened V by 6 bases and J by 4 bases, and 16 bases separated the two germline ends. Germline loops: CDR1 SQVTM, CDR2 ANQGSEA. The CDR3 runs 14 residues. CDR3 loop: CSVGSSDPYNEQFF. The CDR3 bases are TGCAGCGTCGGGTCTAGCGATCCATACAATGAGCAGTTCTTC.

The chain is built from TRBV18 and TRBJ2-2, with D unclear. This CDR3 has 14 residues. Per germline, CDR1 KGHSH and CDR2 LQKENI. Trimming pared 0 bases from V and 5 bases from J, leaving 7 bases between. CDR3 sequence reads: CASSPPATTGELFF. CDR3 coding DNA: TGTGCCAGCTCACCACCGGCGACGACCGGGGAGCTGTTTTTT.

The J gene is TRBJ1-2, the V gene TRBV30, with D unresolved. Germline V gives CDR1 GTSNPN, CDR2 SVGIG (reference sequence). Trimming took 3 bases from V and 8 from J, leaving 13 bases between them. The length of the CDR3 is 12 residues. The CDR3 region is CAWSTGNQGYTF. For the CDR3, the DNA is TGTGCCTGGAGCACCGGGAACCAGGGCTACACCTTC.

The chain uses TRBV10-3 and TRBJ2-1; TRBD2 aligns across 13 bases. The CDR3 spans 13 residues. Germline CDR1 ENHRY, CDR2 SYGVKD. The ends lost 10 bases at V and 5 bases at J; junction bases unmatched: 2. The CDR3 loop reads CATGLAGNNEQFF. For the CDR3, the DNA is TGTGCCACGGGACTAGCGGGGAACAATGAGCAGTTCTTC.

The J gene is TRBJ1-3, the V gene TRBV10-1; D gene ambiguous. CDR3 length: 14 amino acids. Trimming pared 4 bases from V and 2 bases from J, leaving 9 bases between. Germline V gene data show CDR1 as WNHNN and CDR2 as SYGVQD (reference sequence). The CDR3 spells CASSGPGAGNTIYF. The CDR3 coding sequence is TGCGCCAGCAGTGGCCCTGGGGCTGGAAACACCATATATTTT.

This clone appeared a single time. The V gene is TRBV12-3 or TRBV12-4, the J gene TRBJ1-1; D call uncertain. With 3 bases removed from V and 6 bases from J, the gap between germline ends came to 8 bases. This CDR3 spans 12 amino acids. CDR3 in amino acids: CASSFQVPEAFF. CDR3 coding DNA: TGTGCCAGCAGTTTTCAGGTTCCTGAAGCTTTCTTT.

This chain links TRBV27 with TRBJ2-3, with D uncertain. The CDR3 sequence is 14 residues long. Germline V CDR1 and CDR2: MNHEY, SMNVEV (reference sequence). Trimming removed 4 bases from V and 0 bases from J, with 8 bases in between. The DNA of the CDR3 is TGTGCCAGCAGTTCTCCATATAGCACAGATACGCAGTATTTT. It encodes CASSSPYSTDTQYF.

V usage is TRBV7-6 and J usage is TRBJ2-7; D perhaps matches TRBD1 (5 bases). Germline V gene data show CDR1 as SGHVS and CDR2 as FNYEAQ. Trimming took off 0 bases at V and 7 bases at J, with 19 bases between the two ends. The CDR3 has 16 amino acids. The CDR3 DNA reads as TGTGCCAGCAGCTTAGCGCGGTCCGTCAGCAGGGTTGAGCAGTACTTC. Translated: CASSLARSVSRVEQYF.

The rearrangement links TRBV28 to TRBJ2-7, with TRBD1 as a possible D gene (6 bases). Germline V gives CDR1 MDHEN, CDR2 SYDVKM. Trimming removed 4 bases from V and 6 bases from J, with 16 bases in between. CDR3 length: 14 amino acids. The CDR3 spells CASSWRTAGGEQYF. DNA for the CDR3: TGTGCCAGCAGTTGGCGGACAGCCGGTGGCGAGCAGTACTTC.

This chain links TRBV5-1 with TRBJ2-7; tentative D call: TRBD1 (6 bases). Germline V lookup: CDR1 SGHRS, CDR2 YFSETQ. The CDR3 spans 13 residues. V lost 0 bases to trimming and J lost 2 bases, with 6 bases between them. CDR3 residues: CASSLDRAYEQYF. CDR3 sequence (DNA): TGCGCCAGCAGCTTGGACAGGGCCTACGAGCAGTACTTC. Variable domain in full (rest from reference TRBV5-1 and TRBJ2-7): KAGVTQTPRYLIKTRGQQVTLSCSPISGHRSVSWYQQTPGQGLQFLFEYFSETQRNKGNFPGRFSGRQFSNSRSEMNVSTLELGDSALYLCASSLDRAYEQYFGPGTRLTVT.

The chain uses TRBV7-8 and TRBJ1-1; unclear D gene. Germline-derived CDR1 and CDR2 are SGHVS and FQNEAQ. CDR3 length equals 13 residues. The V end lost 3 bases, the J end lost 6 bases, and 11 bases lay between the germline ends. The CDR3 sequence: CASSLAGYAEAFF. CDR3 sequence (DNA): TGTGCCAGCAGCTTGGCTGGGTACGCTGAAGCTTTCTTT.

CDR3 bases: TGTGCCAGCAGTGTAACTACTAGCGGCAGTTCGTACGAGCAGTACTTC. Its translation is CASSVTTSGSSYEQYF. The rearrangement links TRBV27 to TRBJ2-7; TRBD2 aligns across 8 bases. The CDR3 totals 16 residues. Germline assignment: CDR1 MNHEY and CDR2 SMNVEV (reference sequence). V dropped 5 bases and J dropped 4; count of bases not matched to a gene: 13.

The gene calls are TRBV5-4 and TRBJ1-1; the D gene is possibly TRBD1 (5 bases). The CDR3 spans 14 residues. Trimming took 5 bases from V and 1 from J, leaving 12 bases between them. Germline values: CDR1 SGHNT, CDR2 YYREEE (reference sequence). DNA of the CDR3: TGTGCCAGCAGTCCGAGGAGGGGGAACACTGAAGCTTTCTTT. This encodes CASSPRRGNTEAFF.

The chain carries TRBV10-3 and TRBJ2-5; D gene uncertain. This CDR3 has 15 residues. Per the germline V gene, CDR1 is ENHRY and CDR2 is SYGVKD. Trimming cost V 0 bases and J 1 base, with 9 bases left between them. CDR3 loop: CAISESLGVQETQYF. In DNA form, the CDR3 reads TGTGCCATCAGTGAGTCTTTGGGTGTCCAAGAGACCCAGTACTTC.

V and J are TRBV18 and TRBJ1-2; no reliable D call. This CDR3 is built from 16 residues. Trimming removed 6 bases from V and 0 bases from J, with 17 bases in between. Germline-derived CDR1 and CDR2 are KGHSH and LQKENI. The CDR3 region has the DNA TGTGCCAGCTCCCCTAGCGGGAACCGGGCTAACTATGGCTACACCTTC. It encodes CASSPSGNRANYGYTF.

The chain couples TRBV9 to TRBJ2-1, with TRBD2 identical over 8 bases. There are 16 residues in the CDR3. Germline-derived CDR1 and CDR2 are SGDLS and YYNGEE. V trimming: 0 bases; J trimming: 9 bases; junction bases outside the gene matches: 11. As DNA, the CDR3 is TGTGCCAGCAGCGTAGGCCCGGGGACTAGTGTCGTTGAGCAGTTCTTC. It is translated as CASSVGPGTSVVEQFF.

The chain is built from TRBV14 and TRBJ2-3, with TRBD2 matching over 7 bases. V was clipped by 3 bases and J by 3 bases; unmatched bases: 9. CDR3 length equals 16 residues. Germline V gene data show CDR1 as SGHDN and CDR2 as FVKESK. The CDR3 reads CASSHLSSGQTDTQYF. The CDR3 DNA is TGTGCCAGCAGCCATCTTTCTAGCGGCCAAACAGATACGCAGTATTTT. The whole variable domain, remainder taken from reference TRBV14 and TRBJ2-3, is EAGVTQFPSHSVIEKGQTVTLRCDPISGHDNLYWYRRVMGKEIKFLLHFVKESKQDESGMPNNRFLAERTGGTYSTLKVQPAELEDSGVYFCASSHLSSGQTDTQYFGPGTRLTVL.

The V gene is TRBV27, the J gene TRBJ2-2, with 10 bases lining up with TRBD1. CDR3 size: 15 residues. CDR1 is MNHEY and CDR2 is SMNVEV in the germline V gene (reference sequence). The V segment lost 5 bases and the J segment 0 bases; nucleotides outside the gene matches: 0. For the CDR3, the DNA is TGTGCCAGCAGTGGGACAGGGGCGAACACCGGGGAGCTGTTTTTT. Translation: CASSGTGANTGELFF.